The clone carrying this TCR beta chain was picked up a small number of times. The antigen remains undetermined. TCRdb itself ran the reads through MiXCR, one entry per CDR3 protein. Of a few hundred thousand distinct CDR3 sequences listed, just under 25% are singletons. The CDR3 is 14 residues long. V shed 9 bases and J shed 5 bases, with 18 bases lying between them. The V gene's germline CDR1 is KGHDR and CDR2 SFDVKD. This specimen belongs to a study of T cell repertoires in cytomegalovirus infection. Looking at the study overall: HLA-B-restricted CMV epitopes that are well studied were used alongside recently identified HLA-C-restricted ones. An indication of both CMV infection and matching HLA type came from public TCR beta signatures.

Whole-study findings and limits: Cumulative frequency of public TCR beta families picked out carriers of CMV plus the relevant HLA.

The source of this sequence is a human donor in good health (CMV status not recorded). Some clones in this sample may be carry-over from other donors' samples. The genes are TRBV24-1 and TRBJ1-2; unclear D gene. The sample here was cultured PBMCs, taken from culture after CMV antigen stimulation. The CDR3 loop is CATEAIRERYGYTF. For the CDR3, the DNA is TGTGCCACCGAGGCGATCCGGGAGAGGTATGGCTACACCTTC.